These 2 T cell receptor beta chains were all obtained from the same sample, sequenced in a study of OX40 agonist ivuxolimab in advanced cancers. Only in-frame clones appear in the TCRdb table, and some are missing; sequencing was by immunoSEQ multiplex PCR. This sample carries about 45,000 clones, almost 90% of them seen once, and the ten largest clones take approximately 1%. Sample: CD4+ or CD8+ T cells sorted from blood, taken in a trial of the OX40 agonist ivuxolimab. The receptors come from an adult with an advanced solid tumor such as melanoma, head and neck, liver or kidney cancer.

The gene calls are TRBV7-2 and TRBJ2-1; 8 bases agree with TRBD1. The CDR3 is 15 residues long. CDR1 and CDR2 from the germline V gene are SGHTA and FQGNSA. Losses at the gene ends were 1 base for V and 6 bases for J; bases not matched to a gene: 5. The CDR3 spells CASSLVGTGSNEQFF. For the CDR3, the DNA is TGTGCCAGCAGCTTAGTGGGGACAGGAAGCAATGAGCAGTTCTTC.

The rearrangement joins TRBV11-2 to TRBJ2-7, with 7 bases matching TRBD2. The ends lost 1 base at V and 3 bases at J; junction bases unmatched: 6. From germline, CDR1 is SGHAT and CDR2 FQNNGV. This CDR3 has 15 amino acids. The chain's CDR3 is CASSLAGGPGYEQYF. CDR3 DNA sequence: TGTGCCAGCAGCTTAGCGGGAGGACCCGGCTACGAGCAGTACTTC. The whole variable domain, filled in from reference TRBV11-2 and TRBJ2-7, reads EAGVAQSPRYKIIEKRQSVAFWCNPISGHATLYWYQQILGQGPKLLIQFQNNGVVDDSQLPKDRFSAERLKGVDSTLKIQPAKLEDSAVYLCASSLAGGPGYEQYFGPGTRLTVT.